This section outlines one T cell receptor (delta chain) sequence together with its context. The antigen remains undetermined. PBMC RNA was reverse transcribed using gamma-chain- and delta-chain-specific primers. TCRdb called clones anew from the RT-PCR reads with CATT. Among fewer than 2,000 delta-chain clones listed, roughly 28% were seen once. These data belong to a study of delta chains in infants with herpesvirus infections. Looking at the study overall: From birth, Ugandan infants were followed prospectively for primary CMV infection. Study outcomes and limitations: Limitations included few samples and no matched controls for race or environment.

The specimen comprised peripheral blood, sampled at time point 3 of longitudinal follow-up. The receptor was derived from a human donor who was a Ugandan infant, either HIV-exposed or HIV-unexposed (not recorded which).

CDR3 loop: CALGAPPPTVLPYWGIRVLFPDKLIF. The CDR3, as DNA: TGTGCTCTTGGGGCCCCCCCCCCTACGGTCCTTCCGTACTGGGGGATACGCGTATTATTTCCCGATAAACTCATCTTT. This rearrangement joins TRDV1 to TRDJ1; TRDD3 matches 13 bases. Unmatched junction bases numbered 35, after V lost 4 bases and J lost 3 bases. CDR1 is TSWWSYY and CDR2 is QGS in the germline V gene. This CDR3 is 26 amino acids long.